This TCR beta chain was identified in a study of cytomegalovirus exposure and HLA in healthy donors. At the level of the study: Within an early data release were about 85 million unique TCRs drawn from HLA-typed donors. Regarding the study as a whole: In vitro, a few CMV-associated chains proved specific for CMV antigens. In a later analysis, common viral pathogens appeared linked to several of the most significant clusters. Usually a TCR sequence was rare, but some public TCRs were found in many donors.

In the case of this clone: Its antigen is unidentified.

60 Vbeta and 13 Jbeta primers were used in PCR. Profiled with immunoSEQ multiplex PCR; TCRdb holds only in-frame clones, not every one. The sample totals nearly 200,000 clones. CDR3 length equals 15 residues. The V end was cut by 6 bases, the J end by 1 base, with 19 bases between. Germline values: CDR1 GTSNPN, CDR2 SVGIG (reference sequence). The J gene is TRBJ2-7, the V gene TRBV30; a weak D match, TRBD2 (5 bases). This TCR came from a boy between 10 and 17 years old in good health and CMV-seronegative. The sequenced material came from PBMCs. The CDR3 is CACLPAGSFSYEQYF. CDR3 DNA: TGTGCCTGCCTCCCGGCGGGCAGTTTTTCCTACGAGCAGTACTTC.